In this sample, the clone carrying this TCR beta chain turned up many times. The antigen remains unidentified. The data were taken from a study of blood T cells in healthy people across ages. The use of a sample-barcoded 5' primer and a J-beta primer mix characterized a second PCR of about 7 to 12 cycles. TCRdb re-called the 5' RACE reads with MiXCR, one entry per CDR3 protein. The table lists hundreds of thousands of distinct CDR3 sequences, about 30% of them singletons. Study-level findings and limits: More naive CD4+ cells and higher diversity were found in long-lived than in aged donors. Unsorted PBMCs blocked a conclusive comparison of naive and antigen-experienced cells.

The germline V and J ends were trimmed by 4 bases and 5 bases, with 11 bases remaining between them. Germline assignment: CDR1 SEHNR and CDR2 FQNEAQ (reference sequence). This CDR3 is 13 amino acids long. Healthy individuals of Caucasian origin from Russia, aged 6 to 90, served as donors. This receptor was taken from a woman aged 80 or older in good health. This rearrangement joins TRBV7-9 to TRBJ2-5; maybe TRBD1 (5 bases). Material for sequencing was blood. CDR3 residues: CASSSKGPETQYF. The CDR3 DNA reads as TGTGCCAGCAGCTCCAAGGGGCCGGAGACCCAGTACTTC.